Below, 20 T cell receptor beta chains from the same sample are listed, as sequenced in a study. TCRdb independently ran MiXCR on the RT-PCR reads; one entry per CDR3 protein. The table includes approximately 720,000 distinct CDR3 sequences, 14% detected once. Sequencing was carried out using memory CD4+ T cells from blood. All receptors derive from a female donor in good health, serving as a healthy control.

This clonotype was picked up a small number of times. The genes are TRBV5-1 and TRBJ2-7; 10 bases line up with TRBD1. The V segment lost 3 bases and the J segment 3 bases; nucleotides outside the gene matches: 6. There are 15 residues in the CDR3. CDR1 and CDR2 (germline): SGHRS, YFSETQ. For the CDR3, the DNA is TGCGCCAGCAGCTCCCGGACAGGGGGAGGCTACGAGCAGTACTTC. Its translation is CASSSRTGGGYEQYF.

The table lists this clonotype with a few counts. The CDR3 nucleotides read TGTGCCAGCAGTTCCTCCCGGACAGGGAGGACCTACGAGCAGTACTTC. Translation: CASSSSRTGRTYEQYF. The rearrangement uses TRBV6-5 and TRBJ2-7, with TRBD1 matching 8 bases. This CDR3 is built from 16 residues. The V and J ends lost 4 bases and 2 bases, in that order; junction bases with no gene match: 10. The germline V gene encodes CDR1 MNHEY and CDR2 SVGAGI.

This clonotype was found a few times. This chain connects TRBV20-1 to TRBJ2-7; TRBD2 matches 10 bases. V shed 3 bases and J 3 bases; nucleotides not matched to a gene: 8. CDR3 length: 15 amino acids. Germline CDR1 DFQATT, CDR2 SNEGSKA (reference sequence). DNA for the CDR3: TGCAGTGCTAGGTCACTAGCGGGAAGGGGCTACGAGCAGTACTTC. Translated, it gives CSARSLAGRGYEQYF.

This chain joins TRBV12-3 or TRBV12-4 and TRBJ2-1; no firm D call. The V gene lost 2 bases and the J gene lost 2 bases, with 7 bases spanning the gap. The CDR3 length is 14 residues. CDR3 coding DNA: TGTGCCAGCAGTTTAATCGGAGCCTACAATGAGCAGTTCTTC. It codes for CASSLIGAYNEQFF.

This clonotype was recorded a few times. The chain couples TRBV7-3 to TRBJ1-6; a possible D gene is TRBD1 (6 bases). CDR1 is SGHTA and CDR2 is FQGTGA in the germline V gene. The CDR3 consists of 15 residues. The ends were cut back, 2 bases at V and 7 bases at J, with 12 bases in the middle. For the CDR3, the DNA is TGTGCCAGCAGCTTAGTAACAGGGTGGAATTCACCCCTCCACTTT. It is translated as CASSLVTGWNSPLHF.

This clonotype was counted only a few times. The chain carries TRBV7-9 and TRBJ2-3; 7 bases map to TRBD1. Germline V gene data show CDR1 as SEHNR and CDR2 as FQNEAQ (reference sequence). With 5 bases clipped from V and 6 bases from J, the junction kept 11 bases outside the gene matches. This CDR3 has 15 amino acids. The CDR3 loop is CASSPGTGATDTQYF. For the CDR3, the DNA is TGTGCCAGCAGCCCCGGCACAGGGGCTACCGATACGCAGTATTTT.

This clonotype was detected ten times or more. The J gene is TRBJ1-5, the V gene TRBV12-3 or TRBV12-4; 8 bases match TRBD1. The CDR3 contains 13 residues. With 6 bases clipped from V and 4 bases from J, the junction kept 2 bases outside the gene matches. The CDR3 DNA is TGTGCCAGCAGGGGACAGGCGAATCAGCCCCAGCATTTT. This sequence encodes CASRGQANQPQHF.

This clonotype showed up many times. This sequence joins TRBV7-3 and TRBJ2-1, with a weak D call TRBD2 (5 bases). Germline lookup yields CDR1 SGHTA and CDR2 FQGTGA. The CDR3 has 16 residues. Trimming took off 0 bases at V and 3 bases at J, with 12 bases between the two ends. CDR3 in amino acids: CASSLTGSGNYNEQFF. The CDR3 DNA sequence: TGTGCCAGCAGCTTAACAGGCAGCGGCAACTACAATGAGCAGTTCTTC.

This clonotype was observed a handful of times. The chain is built from TRBV6-6 and TRBJ2-3, with TRBD2 identical over 8 bases. CDR1 and CDR2 (germline): MNHNY, SVGAGI (reference sequence). J was trimmed by 0 bases and V by 4 bases; bases with no gene match: 6. The CDR3 extends over 16 amino acids. CDR3: CASSSPTSASTDTQYF. The CDR3 DNA follows: TGTGCCAGCAGTTCTCCGACTAGCGCAAGCACAGATACGCAGTATTTT.

This clonotype was recorded many times. The CDR3 nucleotides are TGCAGTGCTTCAGGGTTGGTCGACTATGGCTACACCTTC. This sequence encodes CSASGLVDYGYTF. The chain employs TRBV20-1 and TRBJ1-2; weak D call: TRBD1 (5 bases). CDR1 and CDR2 from the germline V gene are DFQATT and SNEGSKA (reference sequence). The CDR3 has 13 amino acids. Trimming stripped 5 bases from V and 3 bases from J, with 13 bases between.

The chain uses TRBV6-6 and TRBJ1-2, with 10 bases that match TRBD1. After removal of 6 bases from V and 5 bases from J, the junction contained 12 bases not matched to a gene. The CDR3 has 16 amino acids. Germline assignment: CDR1 MNHNY and CDR2 SVGAGI (reference sequence). CDR3 bases: TGTGCCAGCAGGTCAAAAGGGACAGGGGACCAATATGGCTACACCTTC. It yields the protein CASRSKGTGDQYGYTF.

V gene TRBV20-1 combines with J gene TRBJ1-6, with TRBD1 matching 7 bases. Germline V gene sequence: CDR1 DFQATT, CDR2 SNEGSKA (reference sequence). J gave up 9 bases and V 2 bases, and 7 bases lay outside the gene matches. CDR3 length: 14 residues. This CDR3 reads CSARTDRISSPLHF. DNA of the CDR3: TGCAGTGCTAGAACGGACAGGATTTCTTCACCCCTCCACTTT.

This chain joins TRBV20-1 and TRBJ2-3; maybe TRBD2 (7 bases). CDR3 length: 15 amino acids. V was shortened by 1 base and J by 2 bases, with 13 bases between the two germline ends. Germline CDR1 and CDR2: DFQATT and SNEGSKA (reference sequence). CDR3 protein: CSARAAGAPTDTQYF. CDR3 coding DNA: TGCAGTGCTAGAGCTGCGGGGGCCCCCACAGATACGCAGTATTTT.

The chain recombines TRBV5-6 with TRBJ1-1; D not resolved. The CDR3 sequence is 13 residues long. V gave up 6 bases and J gave up 1 base, with 10 bases separating them. Germline values: CDR1 SGHDT, CDR2 YYEEEE. CDR3 sequence reads: CASTGTTNTEAFF. The CDR3 bases are TGTGCCAGCACTGGCACCACGAACACTGAAGCTTTCTTT. Full variable domain (remainder filled in from reference TRBV5-6 and TRBJ1-1): DAGVTQSPTHLIKTRGQQVTLRCSPKSGHDTVSWYQQALGQGPQFIFQYYEEEERQRGNFPDRFSGHQFPNYSSELNVNALLLGDSALYLCASTGTTNTEAFFGQGTRLTVV.

The chain recombines TRBV15 with TRBJ2-7, with D perhaps TRBD1 (5 bases). Germline values: CDR1 LNHNV, CDR2 YYDKDF (reference sequence). Trimming stripped 0 bases from V and 1 base from J, with 10 bases between. The CDR3 length is 15 residues. In DNA form, the CDR3 reads TGTGCCACCAGCAGAGAGAAGGGGATATCCTACGAGCAGTACTTC. This gives the protein CATSREKGISYEQYF. The full variable domain, its missing parts supplied by reference TRBV15 and TRBJ2-7, is DAMVIQNPRYQVTQFGKPVTLSCSQTLNHNVMYWYQQKSSQAPKLLFHYYDKDFNNEADTPDNFQSRRPNTSFCFLDIRSPGLGDTAMYLCATSREKGISYEQYFGPGTRLTVT.

In its sample, this clonotype was seen a few times. CDR3 sequence (DNA): TGCAGTGCTCCGAGGATTAGCTCCTACGAGCAGTACTTC. Amino acids: CSAPRISSYEQYF. The chain employs TRBV20-1 and TRBJ2-7, with no clear D. The CDR3 is 13 residues long. Trimming removed 5 bases at V and 0 bases at J, with 11 bases between. Germline V CDR1 and CDR2: DFQATT, SNEGSKA (reference sequence).

The V and J genes are TRBV28 and TRBJ2-7; a possible D gene is TRBD1 (6 bases). CDR1 and CDR2 (germline): MDHEN, SYDVKM. V lost 4 bases to trimming and J lost 0 bases, with 13 bases between them. The CDR3 totals 15 residues. The CDR3 DNA reads as TGTGCCAGCAGTTCTATGGACAGACCCTCCTACGAGCAGTACTTC. Its protein is CASSSMDRPSYEQYF. Full variable domain (rest looked up from reference TRBV28 and TRBJ2-7): DVKVTQSSRYLVKRTGEKVFLECVQDMDHENMFWYRQDPGLGLRLIYFSYDVKMKEKGDIPEGYSVSREKKERFSLILESASTNQTSMYLCASSSMDRPSYEQYFGPGTRLTVT.

The genes are TRBV7-8 and TRBJ2-3; 9 nucleotides agree with TRBD1. The CDR3 totals 15 residues. The ends lost 4 bases at V and 5 bases at J; junction bases unmatched: 7. Germline lookup yields CDR1 SGHVS and CDR2 FQNEAQ. CDR3 amino acids: CASSYGTGWGDTQYF. The CDR3 nucleotides are TGTGCCAGCAGCTATGGGACAGGGTGGGGAGATACGCAGTATTTT.

This clonotype came up a few times. The chain combines TRBV7-2 with TRBJ2-3, with 9 bases identical to TRBD2. V lost 7 bases, J lost 1 base, and 9 bases stayed unmatched. Germline V gene sequence: CDR1 SGHTA, CDR2 FQGNSA. The CDR3 consists of 16 residues. CDR3 nucleotides: TGTGCCAGCACCCCGATAGCGGGGGCCCGCACAGATACGCAGTATTTT. Amino acid sequence: CASTPIAGARTDTQYF.

The chain uses TRBV20-1 and TRBJ2-5, with TRBD1 matching over 11 bases. The germline gives CDR1 DFQATT, CDR2 SNEGSKA (reference sequence). J gave up 6 bases and V 0 bases, and 12 bases lay outside the gene matches. This CDR3 contains 17 residues. Here the CDR3 DNA reads TGCAGTGCTAGAGACGCTAACGATGGGACAGGGGGACAGACCCAGTACTTC. Protein sequence: CSARDANDGTGGQTQYF.